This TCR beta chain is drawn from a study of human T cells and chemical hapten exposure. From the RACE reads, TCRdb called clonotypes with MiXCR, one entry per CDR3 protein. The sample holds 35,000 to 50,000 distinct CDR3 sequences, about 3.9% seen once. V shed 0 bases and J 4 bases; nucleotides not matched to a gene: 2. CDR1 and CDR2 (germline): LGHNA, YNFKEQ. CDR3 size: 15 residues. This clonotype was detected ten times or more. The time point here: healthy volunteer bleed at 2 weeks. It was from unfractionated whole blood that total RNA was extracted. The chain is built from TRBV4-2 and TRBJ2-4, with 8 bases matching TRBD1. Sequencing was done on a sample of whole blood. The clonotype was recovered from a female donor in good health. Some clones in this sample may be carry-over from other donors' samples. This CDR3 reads CASSQDWTGKNIQYF. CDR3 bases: TGTGCCAGCAGCCAAGATTGGACAGGGAAAAACATTCAGTACTTC.